This TCR beta chain was retrieved from a study of Japanese encephalitis immunity and Zika vaccine responses (dated by TCRdb to about 2021). Notes on the research overall: Three 5.0 ug doses of alum-adjuvanted ZPIV were administered to included participants at weeks 0, 4 and 28. A two-dose regimen of JEV vaccine (IXIARO), with doses given 28 days apart, was administered to roughly 13 participants two to three months before the first ZPIV dose. Before ZPIV, about a dozen participants were given one dose of YFV vaccine (YF-VAX), while roughly ten participants were flavivirus-naive. Over 5 representative participants per pre-vaccination group were picked for TCR sequencing, using samples from week 52 and from week 0, the point after pre-vaccination but before ZPIV. In addition, the TCR repertoires of a few flavivirus-naive individuals were analyzed at weeks 2, 6 and 52 after ZPIV vaccination began. For stimulation, either ZIKV structural-protein peptide pools divided into flavivirus-conserved and non-conserved sets were used, or JEV or YFV peptides matching the pre-vaccination. The ZIKV peptides, 15-mers that overlapped by 11 residues, were chosen for containing NetMHCpan/NetMHCII-predicted epitopes with affinity below 50 nM. The study tested whether prior Japanese encephalitis virus (JEV) or yellow fever virus (YFV) vaccination shaped CD4 T cell responses to the Zika vaccine. The study at large found these results: In JEV-pre-vaccinated donors, the repertoire richness of CD4 T cells responding to conserved ZIKV epitopes dropped significantly after ZPIV. Only a subset of trial participants with three doses and adequate samples was analyzed, not the entire vaccinated cohort. The samples grouped by participant and showed no similarity across individuals, which suggests that no public TCRs were detected. Repertoire similarity across time-points and stimulations was higher in JEV-pre-vaccinated donors than in YFV-pre-vaccinated donors, indicating more clonotypes shared between ZIKV and JEV stimulation. Peptide-pool deconvolution was not performed because of sample size limitations, and consequently the individual peptides driving cross-reactive responses were not identified. CD8 T cell responses of very low magnitude were detected against ZIKV peptide pools and were observed in only a few individuals.

Reading the germline V gene gives CDR1 SGHRS and CDR2 YFSETQ. The CDR3 covers 14 residues, taking in both the cysteine and the phenylalanine. The retained sequence is limited to the CDR3, 42 bases, with the frame set at the first base. Deletion took 3 bases off V and 4 bases off J, with a span of 13 bases between the germline ends. Libraries were constructed by 5' RACE. Before sequencing, the TCRbeta libraries were pooled in proportion to the number of cells sorted for each library. Total RNA was extracted from the sorted cells with RNAzol RT, and cDNA was synthesized using an oligo(dT) primer and a template-switching oligo. The TCRbeta V-CDR3-J region was amplified by PCR between a SMARTer oligo primer and a TCRbeta constant-region primer using Kapa HiFi. A second PCR attached Illumina adaptors and sample-specific index barcodes, followed by HighPrep bead cleanup and Bioanalyzer confirmation of a band of roughly 650 bp. Libraries were sequenced on an Illumina MiSeq with 2x151 bp paired-end reads. In the paper's pipeline: An in-house Java program demultiplexed the reads, while MiXCR assigned TCRbeta annotations and counted clonotypes. Repertoire overlap used Morisita-Horn indices from the R package vegan, with UPGMA clustering and Circos plots of recurring clonotypes. Shannon diversity and richness were normalized to the maximum possible value based on input cell numbers, so that values between 0 and 1 were obtained. CDR3beta sequences were aligned using MUSCLE, distances were calculated using SeqinR, and multidimensional scaling was plotted in R. Using fastp trimming at Q25 and MiXCR clonotype assembly, TCRdb reanalyzed the public sequencing data and kept in-frame beta chains. Every entry covers one CDR3 protein and lists the most common genes and DNA from its rows. Clone size and V and J calls follow TCRdb, not the original study. This sample gives a few hundred distinct CDR3 sequences in total; around 1.7% of them show up just once. The ten top clones hold 20% to 25% of the sample.

By share, this clonotype ranks as medium-sized (0.01 to 0.1%). No much larger clonotype is one base removed from it; base qualities were not supplied. After labeling with CellTrace CFSE, PBMCs were cultured for roughly 6 days in RPMI containing around 8% human serum along with peptide pools, each at about 1 ug/mL. On a BD FACSAria, proliferating CD4 T cells were sorted without fixation as live CD56-CD19-CD16-CD3+CD4+ CFSE-low cells. The enrolled adults were healthy and tested seronegative for ZIKV, JEV, YFV, DENV and WNV on microneutralization screening. The samples were drawn from a phase 1 trial of an alum-adjuvanted Zika purified-inactivated virus (ZPIV) vaccine that was randomized, double-blinded and placebo-controlled. Peripheral blood mononuclear cells were isolated using a standard procedure and then kept frozen in liquid nitrogen until they were used.

The source of this sequence is an adult man who received an inactivated Zika virus vaccine. The input for sequencing was antigen-activated CD4+ T cells from blood, cultured, taken during a Zika inactivated vaccine study. The chain joins TRBV5-1 to TRBJ1-2; no D gene call is confident. The DNA reads as follows: TGCGCCAGCAGCTCCCTCGAGAGTTTCTATGGCTACACCTTC. Translation gives CASSSLESFYGYTF.